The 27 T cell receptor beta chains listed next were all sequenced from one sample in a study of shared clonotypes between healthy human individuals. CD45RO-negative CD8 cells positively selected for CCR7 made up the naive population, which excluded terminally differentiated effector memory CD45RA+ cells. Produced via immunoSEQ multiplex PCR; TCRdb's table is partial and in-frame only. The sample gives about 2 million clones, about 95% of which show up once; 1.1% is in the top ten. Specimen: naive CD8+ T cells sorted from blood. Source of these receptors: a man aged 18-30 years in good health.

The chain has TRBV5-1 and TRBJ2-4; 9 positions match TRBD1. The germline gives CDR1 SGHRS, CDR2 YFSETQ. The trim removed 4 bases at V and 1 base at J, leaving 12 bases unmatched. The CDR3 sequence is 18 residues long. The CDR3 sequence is CASSPTGQGGMAKNIQYF. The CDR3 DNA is TGCGCCAGCAGCCCAACGGGACAGGGAGGGATGGCCAAAAACATTCAGTACTTC.

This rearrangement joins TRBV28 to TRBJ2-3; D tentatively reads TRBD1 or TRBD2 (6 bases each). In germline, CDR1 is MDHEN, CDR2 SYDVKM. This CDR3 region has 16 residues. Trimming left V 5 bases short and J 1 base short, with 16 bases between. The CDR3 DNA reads TGTGCCAGCAGTCCGAGGGGGGCCGGAGGCACAGATACGCAGTATTTT. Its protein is CASSPRGAGGTDTQYF.

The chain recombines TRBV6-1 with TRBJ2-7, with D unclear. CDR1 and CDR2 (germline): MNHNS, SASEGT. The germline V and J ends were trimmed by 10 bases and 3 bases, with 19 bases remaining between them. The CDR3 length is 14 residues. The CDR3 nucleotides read TGTGCCATCCGGATGGTGAACTTTAACTACGAGCAGTACTTC. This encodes CAIRMVNFNYEQYF.

CDR3 loop: CASAGPQDASTANTGELFF. In DNA form, the CDR3 reads TGCGCCAGCGCCGGGCCCCAGGACGCTAGTACCGCGAACACCGGGGAGCTGTTTTTT. V and J are TRBV5-1 and TRBJ2-2; D ambiguous. Germline V gene data show CDR1 as SGHRS and CDR2 as YFSETQ. The V and J ends lost 7 bases and 0 bases respectively, with 25 bases between them. The CDR3 loop spans 19 amino acids.

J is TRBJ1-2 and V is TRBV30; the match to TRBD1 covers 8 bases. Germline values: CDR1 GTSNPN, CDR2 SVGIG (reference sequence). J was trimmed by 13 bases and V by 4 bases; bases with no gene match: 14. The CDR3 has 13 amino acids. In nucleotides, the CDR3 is TGTGCCTGGATCCACGGGGCAGGGGGCAATTGCACCTTC. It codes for CAWIHGAGGNCTF.

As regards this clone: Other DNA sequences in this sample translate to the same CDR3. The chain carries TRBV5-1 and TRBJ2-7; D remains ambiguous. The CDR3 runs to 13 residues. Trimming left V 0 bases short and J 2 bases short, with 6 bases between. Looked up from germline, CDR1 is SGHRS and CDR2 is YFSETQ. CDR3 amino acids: CASSLGGPYEQYF. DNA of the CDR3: TGCGCCAGCAGCTTGGGCGGTCCCTACGAGCAGTACTTC.

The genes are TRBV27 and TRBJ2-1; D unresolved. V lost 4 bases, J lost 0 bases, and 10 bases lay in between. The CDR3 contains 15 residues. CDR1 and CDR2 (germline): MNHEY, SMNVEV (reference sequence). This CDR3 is CASSSMDVSYNEQFF. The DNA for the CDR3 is TGTGCCAGCAGTTCGATGGACGTCTCCTACAATGAGCAGTTCTTC.

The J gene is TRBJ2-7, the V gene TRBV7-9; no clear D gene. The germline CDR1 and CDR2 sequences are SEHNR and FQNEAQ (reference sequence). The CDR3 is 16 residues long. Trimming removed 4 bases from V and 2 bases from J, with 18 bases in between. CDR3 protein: CASSSLDGVLPYEQYF. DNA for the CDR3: TGTGCCAGCAGCTCCCTTGACGGCGTTTTGCCCTACGAGCAGTACTTC. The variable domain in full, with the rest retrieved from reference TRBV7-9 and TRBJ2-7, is DTGVSQNPRHKITKRGQNVTFRCDPISEHNRLYWYRQTLGQGPEFLTYFQNEAQLEKSRLLSDRFSAERPKGSFSTLEIQRTEQGDSAMYLCASSSLDGVLPYEQYFGPGTRLTVT.

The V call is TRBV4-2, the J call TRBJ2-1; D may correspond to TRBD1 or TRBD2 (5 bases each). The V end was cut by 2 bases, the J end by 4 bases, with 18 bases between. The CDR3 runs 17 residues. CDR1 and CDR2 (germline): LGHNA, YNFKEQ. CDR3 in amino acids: CASSQTPDGTGYNEQFF. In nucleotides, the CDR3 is TGTGCCAGCAGCCAAACGCCCGATGGGACGGGGTACAATGAGCAGTTCTTC.

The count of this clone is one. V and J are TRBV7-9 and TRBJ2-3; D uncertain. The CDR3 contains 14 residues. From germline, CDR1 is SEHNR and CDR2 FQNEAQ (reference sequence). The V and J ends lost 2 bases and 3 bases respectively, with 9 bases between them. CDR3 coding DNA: TGTGCCAGCAGCTTACCAAGCCGTACAGATACGCAGTATTTT. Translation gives CASSLPSRTDTQYF.

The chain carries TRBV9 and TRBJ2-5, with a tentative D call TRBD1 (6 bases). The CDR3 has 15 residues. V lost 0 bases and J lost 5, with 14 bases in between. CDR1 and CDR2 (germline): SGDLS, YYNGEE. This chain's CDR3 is CASSVEAGERETQYF. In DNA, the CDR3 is TGTGCCAGCAGCGTAGAGGCAGGGGAGAGGGAGACCCAGTACTTC.

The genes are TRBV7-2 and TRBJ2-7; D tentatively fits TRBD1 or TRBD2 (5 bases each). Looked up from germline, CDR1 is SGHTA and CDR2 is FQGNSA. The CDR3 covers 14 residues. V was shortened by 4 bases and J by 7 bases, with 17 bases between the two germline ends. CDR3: CASSSYGTLNEQYF. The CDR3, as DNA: TGTGCCAGCAGCTCCTACGGGACCCTCAATGAGCAGTACTTC.

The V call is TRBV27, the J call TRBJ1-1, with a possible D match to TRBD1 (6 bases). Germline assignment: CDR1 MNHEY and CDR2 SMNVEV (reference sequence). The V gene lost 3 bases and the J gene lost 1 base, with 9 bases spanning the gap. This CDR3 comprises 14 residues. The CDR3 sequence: CASSFGTKNTEAFF. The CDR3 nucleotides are TGTGCCAGCAGTTTCGGGACAAAGAACACTGAAGCTTTCTTT.

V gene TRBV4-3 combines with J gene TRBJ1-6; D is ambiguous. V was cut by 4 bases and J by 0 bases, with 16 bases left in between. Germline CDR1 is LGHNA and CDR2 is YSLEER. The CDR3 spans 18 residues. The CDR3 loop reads CASSPSGGQSSYNSPLHF. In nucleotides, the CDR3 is TGCGCCAGCAGCCCGAGTGGAGGCCAGAGCTCCTATAATTCACCCCTCCACTTT.

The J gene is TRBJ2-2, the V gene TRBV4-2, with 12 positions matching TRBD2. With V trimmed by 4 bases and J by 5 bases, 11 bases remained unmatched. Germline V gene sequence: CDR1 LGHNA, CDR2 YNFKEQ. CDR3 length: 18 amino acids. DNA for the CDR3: TGTGCCAGCAGCCCCACCGGGCTAGCGGGGGGGCTTACCGGGGAGCTGTTTTTT. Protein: CASSPTGLAGGLTGELFF.

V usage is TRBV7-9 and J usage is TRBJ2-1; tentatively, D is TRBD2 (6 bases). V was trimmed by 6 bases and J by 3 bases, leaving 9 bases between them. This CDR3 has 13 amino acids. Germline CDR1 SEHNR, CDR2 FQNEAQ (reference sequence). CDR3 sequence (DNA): TGTGCCAGCAGGGCGACTAGCTACAATGAGCAGTTCTTC. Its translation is CASRATSYNEQFF.

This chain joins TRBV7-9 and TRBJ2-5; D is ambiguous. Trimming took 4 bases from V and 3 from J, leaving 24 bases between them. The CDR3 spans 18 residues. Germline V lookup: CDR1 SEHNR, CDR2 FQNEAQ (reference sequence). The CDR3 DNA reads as TGTGCCAGCAGCTCGAATCCTTGGACGGGTCGCGACAAAGAGACCCAGTACTTC. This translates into CASSSNPWTGRDKETQYF.

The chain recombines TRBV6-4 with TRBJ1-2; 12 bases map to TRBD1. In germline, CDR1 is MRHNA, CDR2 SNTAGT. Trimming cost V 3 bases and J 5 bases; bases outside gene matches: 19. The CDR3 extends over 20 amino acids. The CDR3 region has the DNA TGTGCCAGCAGTGATCGCACCCTTCGGGACAGGGGGCTCGGATCGTATGGCTACACCTTC. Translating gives CASSDRTLRDRGLGSYGYTF.

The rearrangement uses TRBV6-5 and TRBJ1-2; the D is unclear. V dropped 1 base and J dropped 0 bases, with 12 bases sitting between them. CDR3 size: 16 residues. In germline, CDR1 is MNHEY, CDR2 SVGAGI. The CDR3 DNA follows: TGTGCCAGCAGTTACTATTCAGAAATAGCTAACTATGGCTACACCTTC. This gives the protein CASSYYSEIANYGYTF.

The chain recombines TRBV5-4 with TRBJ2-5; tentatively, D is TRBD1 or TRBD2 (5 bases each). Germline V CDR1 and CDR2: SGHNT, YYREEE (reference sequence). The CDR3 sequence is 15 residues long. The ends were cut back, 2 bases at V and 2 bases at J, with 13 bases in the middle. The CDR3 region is CASSLGTEIQETQYF. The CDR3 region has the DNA TGTGCCAGCAGCTTAGGGACGGAAATACAAGAGACCCAGTACTTC.

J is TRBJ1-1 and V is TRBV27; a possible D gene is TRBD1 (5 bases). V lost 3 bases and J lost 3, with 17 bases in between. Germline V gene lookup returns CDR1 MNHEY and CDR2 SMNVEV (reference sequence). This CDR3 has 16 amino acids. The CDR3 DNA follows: TGTGCCAGCAGTTTCTTGGGGGTAGGAGGTCACACTGAAGCTTTCTTT. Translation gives CASSFLGVGGHTEAFF.

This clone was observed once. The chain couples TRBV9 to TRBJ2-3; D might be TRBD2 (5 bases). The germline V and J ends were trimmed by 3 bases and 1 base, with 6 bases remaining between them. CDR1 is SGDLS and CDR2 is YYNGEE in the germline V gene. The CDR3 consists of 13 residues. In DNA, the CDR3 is TGTGCCAGCAGCGATAGCGGCACAGATACGCAGTATTTT. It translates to CASSDSGTDTQYF.

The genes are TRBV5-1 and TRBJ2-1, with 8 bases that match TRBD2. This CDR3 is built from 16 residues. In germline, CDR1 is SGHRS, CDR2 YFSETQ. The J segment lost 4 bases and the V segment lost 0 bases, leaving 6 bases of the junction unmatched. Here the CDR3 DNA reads TGCGCCAGCAGCTTGGGAGGACTAGCTAGATACAATGAGCAGTTCTTC. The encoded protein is CASSLGGLARYNEQFF.

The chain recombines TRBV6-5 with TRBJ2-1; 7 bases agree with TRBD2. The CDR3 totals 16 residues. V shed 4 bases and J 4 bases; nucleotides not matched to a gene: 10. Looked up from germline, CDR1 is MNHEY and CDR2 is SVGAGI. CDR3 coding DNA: TGTGCCAGCAGTTCCTCTAGCGGTGAACTATACAATGAGCAGTTCTTC. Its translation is CASSSSSGELYNEQFF.

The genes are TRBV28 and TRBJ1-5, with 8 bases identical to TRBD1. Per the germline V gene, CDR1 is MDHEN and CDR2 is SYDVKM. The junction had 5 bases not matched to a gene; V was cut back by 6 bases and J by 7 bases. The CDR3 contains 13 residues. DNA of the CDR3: TGTGCCAGCAGGGCAGGGGGCGGACAGCCCCAGCATTTT. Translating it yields CASRAGGGQPQHF.

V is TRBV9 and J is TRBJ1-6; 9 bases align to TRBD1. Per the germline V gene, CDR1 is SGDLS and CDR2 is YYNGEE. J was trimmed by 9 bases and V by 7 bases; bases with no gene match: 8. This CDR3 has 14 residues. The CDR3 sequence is CASGLGTGSSPLHF. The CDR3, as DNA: TGTGCCAGCGGGCTCGGGACAGGGAGTTCACCCCTCCACTTT.

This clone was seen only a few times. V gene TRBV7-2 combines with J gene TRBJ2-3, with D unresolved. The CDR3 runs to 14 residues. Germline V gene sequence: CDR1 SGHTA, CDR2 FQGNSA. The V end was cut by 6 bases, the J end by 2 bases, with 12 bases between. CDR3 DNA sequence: TGTGCCAGCAGTCGAATATCCCTCACAGATACGCAGTATTTT. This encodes CASSRISLTDTQYF.